These 24 T cell receptor beta chains originate from one sample sequenced in a study of metastatic and nonmetastatic thyroid tumors. Via MiXCR, TCRdb re-called the PCR reads. The profile covers tens of thousands of clones, with roughly 15% appearing a single time and about a sixth taken by the ten largest. None of the patients had undergone any treatment ahead of thyroid surgery. The source material was blood. The receptor source for this set is a male donor with papillary thyroid cancer or a benign thyroid nodule (not recorded which). Some clones in this sample may be carry-over from other donors' samples.

This clone has at least ten counts. Other DNA sequences of this sample code for an identical CDR3. The chain has TRBV30 and TRBJ2-7; D may be TRBD1 (5 bases). Germline V gives CDR1 GTSNPN, CDR2 SVGIG (reference sequence). With 0 bases removed from V and 7 bases from J, the gap between germline ends came to 13 bases. This CDR3 region has 13 residues. CDR3 residues: CAWSVQGSMEQYF. The CDR3 bases are TGTGCCTGGAGTGTTCAGGGTTCTATGGAGCAGTACTTC.

This clone was seen at least ten times. The rearrangement uses TRBV3-1 and TRBJ2-7, with no clear D. The CDR3 runs 15 residues. Germline CDR1 is LGHDT and CDR2 is YNNKEL (reference sequence). V lost 0 bases to trimming and J lost 1 base, with 10 bases between them. Here the CDR3 reads CASSQEEKLSYEQYF. The DNA for the CDR3 is TGTGCCAGCAGCCAAGAGGAGAAGCTATCCTACGAGCAGTACTTC.

The chain is built from TRBV20-1 and TRBJ2-7; 7 bases line up with TRBD2. The CDR3 runs 11 residues. Germline V CDR1 and CDR2: DFQATT, SNEGSKA (reference sequence). The CDR3 DNA is TGCGGATCTTGGACTAGCTACGAGCAGTACTTC. Protein: CGSWTSYEQYF.

In this sample, this clone turned up many times. The V call is TRBV7-3, the J call TRBJ2-5; 8 bases align to TRBD2. The trim removed 5 bases at V and 0 bases at J, leaving 5 bases unmatched. Per germline, CDR1 SGHTA and CDR2 FQGTGA. This CDR3 has 15 amino acids. As DNA, the CDR3 is TGTGCCAGCAGCCTAGCGGGCCTTTACCAAGAGACCCAGTACTTC. Residues: CASSLAGLYQETQYF.

Ten or more counts support this clone. The V call is TRBV20-1, the J call TRBJ2-3; the match to TRBD2 covers 9 bases. V lost 3 bases to trimming and J lost 6 bases; unmatched junction nucleotides: 7. CDR1 DFQATT and CDR2 SNEGSKA come from the germline V gene (reference sequence). This CDR3 has 14 amino acids. The CDR3 nucleotides are TGCAGTGCTAGTTGGCTAGCGGGACTTGATACGCAGTATTTT. Its protein is CSASWLAGLDTQYF.

This clone was detected ten times or more. The DNA for the CDR3 is TGTGCCAGCAGTATACCAACTAGCGGGAGTTCAGATACGCAGTATTTT. Its protein is CASSIPTSGSSDTQYF. V and J are TRBV28 and TRBJ2-3, with 11 bases that match TRBD2. V was pared by 5 bases and J by 4 bases, with 8 bases of the junction left unmatched. Looked up from germline, CDR1 is MDHEN and CDR2 is SYDVKM. There are 16 residues in the CDR3.

This clone was seen ten or more times. The DNA for the CDR3 is TGCGCCAGCAGCCAGGTGGCGGGGATCGGCAATCAGCCCCAGCATTTT. Its translation: CASSQVAGIGNQPQHF. The chain couples TRBV4-1 to TRBJ1-5; D is unresolved. Trimming removed 3 bases at V and 2 bases at J, with 14 bases between. The germline V gene has CDR1 MGHRA and CDR2 YSYEKL. The CDR3 extends over 16 amino acids.

This clone was detected ten times or more. The chain has TRBV30 and TRBJ2-5, with 8 bases that match TRBD2. CDR1 is GTSNPN, CDR2 SVGIG, per germline (reference sequence). The CDR3 has 13 residues. The ends lost 2 bases at V and 5 bases at J; junction bases unmatched: 4. CDR3: CAWSSRGGETQYF. DNA for the CDR3: TGTGCCTGGAGTTCTCGGGGGGGGGAGACCCAGTACTTC.

This clone was detected a few times. The chain carries TRBV27 and TRBJ2-7; D may correspond to TRBD1 or TRBD2 (6 bases each). The germline CDR1 and CDR2 sequences are MNHEY and SMNVEV (reference sequence). Deletions cut 5 bases from V and 4 bases from J, with 21 bases between. The CDR3 totals 16 residues. CDR3 in DNA: TGTGCCAGCAGTATTGCGGGACACCTTAAAGGTTACGAGCAGTACTTC. Its protein product is CASSIAGHLKGYEQYF.

The sample holds many counts of this clone. The genes are TRBV3-1 and TRBJ2-7; maybe TRBD2 (7 bases). V lost 5 bases and J lost 0, with 14 bases in between. CDR1 is LGHDT, CDR2 YNNKEL, per germline (reference sequence). CDR3 length equals 15 residues. In DNA, the CDR3 is TGTGCCAGCAGCACGAGGGGGGGGGACTCCTACGAGCAGTACTTC. The encoded protein is CASSTRGGDSYEQYF.

V and J are TRBV6-5 and TRBJ1-5; D is unresolved. The V gene lost 3 bases and the J gene lost 3 bases, with 12 bases spanning the gap. CDR1 and CDR2 from the germline V gene are MNHEY and SVGAGI. The CDR3 totals 15 residues. The CDR3 here is CASSYVGRINQPQHF. The CDR3 bases are TGTGCCAGCAGTTATGTAGGGCGGATCAATCAGCCCCAGCATTTT.

This clone showed up many times. The chain recombines TRBV6-5 with TRBJ1-2, with D possibly matching TRBD1 (6 bases). The CDR3 loop spans 14 amino acids. Germline V gives CDR1 MNHEY, CDR2 SVGAGI. The germline V and J ends were trimmed by 2 bases and 7 bases, with 14 bases remaining between them. CDR3 sequence: CASSYGGTQGGYTF. As DNA, the CDR3 is TGTGCCAGCAGTTACGGCGGTACACAGGGTGGCTACACCTTC.

Many counts were recorded for this clone. The rearrangement uses TRBV20-1 and TRBJ2-7; a possible D gene is TRBD1 (5 bases). Trimming left V 3 bases short and J 5 bases short, with 17 bases between. CDR1 and CDR2 from the germline V gene are DFQATT and SNEGSKA (reference sequence). This CDR3 has 14 amino acids. The CDR3 nucleotides read TGCAGTGCTAGCCCGGTAGTTAGGGGTGACGAGCAGTACTTC. Encoded protein: CSASPVVRGDEQYF.

The sample holds many counts of this clone. V is TRBV10-3 and J is TRBJ1-3; the D gene is possibly TRBD1 (5 bases). The V gene's germline CDR1 is ENHRY and CDR2 SYGVKD. The ends were cut back, 2 bases at V and 4 bases at J, with 12 bases in the middle. The CDR3 runs 15 residues. CDR3 loop: CAISEVSGAGNTIYF. The CDR3 coding sequence is TGTGCCATCAGTGAGGTCTCTGGGGCGGGAAACACCATATATTTT.

A word on this clone: The junction does not match germline at one end; this may be a read error. The V call is TRBV30, the J call TRBJ1-1; D is unclear. Germline V gene data show CDR1 as GTSNPN and CDR2 as SVGIG (reference sequence). The CDR3 loop spans 13 amino acids. DNA of the CDR3: TGTGCCAGGAGTAGAGTTGCGAACACTGAAGCTTTCTTT. Protein: CARSRVANTEAFF.

This clone was seen ten or more times. The J gene is TRBJ2-1, the V gene TRBV12-3 or TRBV12-4; D gene unclear. V lost 3 bases to trimming and J lost 5 bases, with 14 bases between them. The CDR3 sequence is 15 residues long. CDR3 protein: CASSFPPPRNNEQFF. CDR3 bases: TGTGCCAGCAGTTTCCCCCCCCCCCGCAACAATGAGCAGTTCTTC.

The sample holds many counts of this clone. V usage is TRBV2 and J usage is TRBJ2-3; 8 nucleotides agree with TRBD1. The CDR3 spans 14 residues. Looked up from germline, CDR1 is SNHLY and CDR2 is FYNNEI. The V and J ends lost 10 bases and 8 bases, in that order; junction bases with no gene match: 14. The CDR3 region has the DNA TGTGCCACTCGCGACAGGGGCCTCTTCGGTACGCAGTATTTT. Protein sequence: CATRDRGLFGTQYF.

This clone came up many times. A read error may be the cause here, since a much bigger clone is one base away. The J gene is TRBJ2-1, the V gene TRBV5-1; D may be TRBD1 or TRBD2 (5 bases each). Germline V gives CDR1 SGHRS, CDR2 YFSETQ. This CDR3 is built from 15 residues. The CDR3 is CASSLTLTGTSLQSF. CDR3 bases: TGCGCCAGCAGCTTAACCTTAACTGGGACCTCCTTGCAGTCCTTC.

This clone was counted ten times or more. The chain carries TRBV5-1 and TRBJ2-6; TRBD1 matches at 8 bases. The germline CDR1 and CDR2 sequences are SGHRS and YFSETQ. V was pared by 4 bases and J by 4 bases, with 7 bases of the junction left unmatched. The CDR3 contains 16 residues. The CDR3 is CASSQTGGAGANVLTF. The DNA of the CDR3 is TGCGCCAGCAGCCAAACAGGGGGAGCAGGGGCCAACGTCCTGACTTTC.

This clone was counted ten times or more. The junction does not match germline at one end; this may be a read error. Additional DNA sequences in this sample encode the identical CDR3. V usage is TRBV11-1 and J usage is TRBJ2-3, with a tentative D call TRBD1 (6 bases). The CDR3 is made up of 15 amino acids. From germline, CDR1 is SGHAT and CDR2 FQDESV (reference sequence). The CDR3 nucleotides read TGTGTCAGCAGCTTGGGGGCCGGGAGCACAGATACGCAGTATTTT. Its protein is CVSSLGAGSTDTQYF.

The chain carries TRBV15 and TRBJ2-3; D call uncertain. Germline CDR1 and CDR2: LNHNV and YYDKDF (reference sequence). The CDR3 spans 18 residues. V lost 0 bases to trimming and J lost 5 bases, with 21 bases between them. The CDR3 DNA is TGTGCCACCAGCAGAGATACATTGGCGGTAGGGCCCGAAGATACGCAGTATTTT. It encodes CATSRDTLAVGPEDTQYF.

This clone was counted many times. The J gene is TRBJ2-7, the V gene TRBV4-1, with D unclear. The CDR3 is 12 residues long. Per the germline V gene, CDR1 is MGHRA and CDR2 is YSYEKL. V lost 5 bases and J lost 6, with 11 bases in between. CDR3: CASSGFGPEQYF. The CDR3 nucleotides read TGCGCCAGCAGCGGGTTCGGGCCCGAGCAGTACTTC.

The V and J genes are TRBV5-1 and TRBJ2-1, with 8 bases aligning to TRBD1. Trimming cost V 5 bases and J 7 bases; bases outside gene matches: 8. The germline CDR1 and CDR2 sequences are SGHRS and YFSETQ. CDR3 length equals 14 residues. CDR3 nucleotides: TGCGCCAGCAGTGGACAGGGTTTAGGGAATGAGCAGTTCTTC. This encodes CASSGQGLGNEQFF. The entire variable domain, with the rest obtained from reference TRBV5-1 and TRBJ2-1, is as follows: KAGVTQTPRYLIKTRGQQVTLSCSPISGHRSVSWYQQTPGQGLQFLFEYFSETQRNKGNFPGRFSGRQFSNSRSEMNVSTLELGDSALYLCASSGQGLGNEQFFGPGTRLTVL.

The J gene is TRBJ2-7, the V gene TRBV7-9; 8 bases fit TRBD1. The CDR3 sequence is 15 residues long. Germline loops: CDR1 SEHNR, CDR2 FQNEAQ (reference sequence). V was clipped by 0 bases and J by 6 bases; unmatched bases: 7. The DNA for the CDR3 is TGTGCCAGCAGCTTAGCCTGGACAGGGATCGGCGAGCAGTACTTC. This sequence encodes CASSLAWTGIGEQYF.